The rows below give T cell receptor beta chains drawn from one sample of a study of cytomegalovirus exposure and HLA in healthy donors. Assay: immunoSEQ multiplex PCR; the TCRdb copy retains only in-frame clones and omits some. The sample's table shows some 72,000 clones. Sequencing was performed on PBMCs. The source of these receptors is a boy aged 5-17 years in good health and CMV-seronegative. Each CDR3 is given with its conserved first and last residue. D genes are given only for firm matches.

V	length	D	J	CDR3	DNA
TRBV30	14	.	TRBJ1-1	CAWSGGIRVTEAFF	TGTGCCTGGAGCGGGGGGATCCGCGTCACTGAAGCTTTCTTT
TRBV18	15	TRBD2	TRBJ2-7	CASSPVLAGLYEQYF	TGTGCCAGCTCACCCGTGCTAGCGGGGTTATACGAGCAGTACTTC
TRBV7-7	17	TRBD2	TRBJ2-5	CASSRGSSGLRQETQYF	TGTGCCAGCAGCCGAGGATCTTCGGGACTACGCCAAGAGACCCAGTACTTC
TRBV19	14	TRBD1	TRBJ1-3	CASSSTGAGNNIYF	TGTGCCAGTAGTAGCACAGGGGCAGGAAACAACATATATTTT
TRBV7-6	12	TRBD1	TRBJ2-7	CASSSQGGEQYF	TGTGCCAGCAGCTCACAGGGGGGCGAGCAGTACTTC
TRBV2	16	.	TRBJ2-1	CASSELAGLLQREQFF	TGTGCCAGCAGTGAATTGGCGGGACTCCTACAACGGGAGCAGTTCTTC
TRBV28	16	TRBD1	TRBJ1-2	CASSFEGTGLIHGYTF	TGTGCCAGCAGTTTTGAAGGGACAGGGTTAATTCATGGCTACACCTTC
TRBV19	15	TRBD1	TRBJ2-7	CASRLNTRGIGEQYF	TGTGCCAGTAGACTGAACACCAGGGGGATTGGAGAGCAGTACTTC
TRBV19	15	TRBD1	TRBJ1-4	CASRDRGSTNEKLFF	TGTGCCAGTAGGGACAGGGGGTCAACTAATGAAAAACTGTTTTTT
TRBV29-1	11	.	TRBJ2-7	CSVEQGGEQYF	TGCAGCGTGGAACAGGGAGGGGAGCAGTACTTC
TRBV5-4	16	TRBD2	TRBJ2-5	CASSLQAGGLVETQYF	TGTGCCAGCAGCTTGCAAGCGGGGGGGCTCGTCGAGACCCAGTACTTC
TRBV5-1	17	TRBD2	TRBJ2-7	CASSQDNNGLAGYEQYF	TGCGCCAGCAGCCAAGACAATAACGGACTAGCGGGGTACGAGCAGTACTTC
TRBV19	14	TRBD2	TRBJ2-1	CASGGTSGGHEQFF	TGTGCCAGTGGGGGGACTAGCGGGGGGCATGAGCAGTTCTTC
TRBV30	14	.	TRBJ2-3	CASGVGGAPDTQYF	TGTGCCTCCGGGGTAGGGGGGGCCCCAGATACGCAGTATTTT
TRBV19	16	.	TRBJ2-2	CASSPIAPANSGELFF	TGTGCCAGTAGTCCAATAGCGCCAGCCAATAGCGGGGAGCTGTTTTTT
TRBV9	14	TRBD2	TRBJ2-1	CASSDDRGGGEQFF	TGTGCCAGCAGCGATGATCGGGGGGGCGGTGAGCAGTTCTTC
TRBV5-6	16	.	TRBJ1-5	CASSRNTGFGNQPQHF	TGTGCCAGCAGCCGGAACACAGGGTTCGGCAATCAGCCCCAGCATTTT
TRBV19	15	.	TRBJ1-5	CASTLQGGGYQPQHF	TGTGCCAGTACTCTACAGGGCGGGGGTTATCAGCCCCAGCATTTT
TRBV5-1	12	.	TRBJ1-1	CASTEGGTEAFF	TGCGCCAGCACCGAGGGTGGGACTGAAGCTTTCTTT
TRBV19	16	.	TRBJ2-3	CASSIRGGGITDTQYF	TGTGCCAGTAGTATCCGAGGGGGGGGGATCACAGATACGCAGTATTTT
TRBV18	15	.	TRBJ2-1	CASSPPGSSHNEQFF	TGTGCCAGCTCACCGCCGGGGAGCTCTCACAATGAGCAGTTCTTC
TRBV6-1	13	.	TRBJ2-7	CASSVSPGYEQYF	TGTGCCAGCAGTGTTTCCCCGGGATACGAGCAGTACTTC
TRBV15	13	.	TRBJ2-1	CATSGWAGNEQFF	TGTGCCACCTCCGGTTGGGCAGGCAATGAGCAGTTCTTC
TRBV9	15	TRBD2	TRBJ2-1	CASSAGLAGGFPQFF	TGTGCCAGCAGCGCGGGACTAGCGGGAGGTTTCCCCCAGTTCTTC
TRBV7-9	13	.	TRBJ1-2	CASSPDRNYGYTF	TGTGCCAGCAGCCCGGACAGAAACTATGGCTACACCTTC